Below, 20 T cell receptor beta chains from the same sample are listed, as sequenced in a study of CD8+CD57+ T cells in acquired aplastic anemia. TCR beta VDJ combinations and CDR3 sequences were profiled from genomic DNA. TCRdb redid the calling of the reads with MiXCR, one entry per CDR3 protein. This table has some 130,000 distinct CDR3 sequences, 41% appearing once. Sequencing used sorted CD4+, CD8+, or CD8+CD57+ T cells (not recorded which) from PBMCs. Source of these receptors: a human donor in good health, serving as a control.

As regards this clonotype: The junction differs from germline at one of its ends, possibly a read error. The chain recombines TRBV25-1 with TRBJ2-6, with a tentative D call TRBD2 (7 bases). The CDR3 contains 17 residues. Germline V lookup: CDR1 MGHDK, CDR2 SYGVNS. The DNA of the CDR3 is TGTGCCAGCAGTGAAGGGGGGGCCGAGTGTGGGGCCGACGTCCTGACTTTC. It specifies CASSEGGAECGADVLTF.

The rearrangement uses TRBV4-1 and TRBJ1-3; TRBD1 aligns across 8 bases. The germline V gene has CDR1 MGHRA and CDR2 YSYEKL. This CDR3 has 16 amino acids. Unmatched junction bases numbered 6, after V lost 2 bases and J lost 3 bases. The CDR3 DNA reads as TGCGCCAGCAGCCAATATGCAGGGGGCGGTGGAAACACCATATATTTT. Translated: CASSQYAGGGGNTIYF.

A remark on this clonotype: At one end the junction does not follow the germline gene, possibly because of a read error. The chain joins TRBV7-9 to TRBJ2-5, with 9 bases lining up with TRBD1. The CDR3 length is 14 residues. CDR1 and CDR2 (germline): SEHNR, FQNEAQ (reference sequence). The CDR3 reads CAGSRTGDQGTQYF. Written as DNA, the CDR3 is TGTGCCGGCAGCCGGACAGGGGACCAAGGGACCCAGTACTTC.

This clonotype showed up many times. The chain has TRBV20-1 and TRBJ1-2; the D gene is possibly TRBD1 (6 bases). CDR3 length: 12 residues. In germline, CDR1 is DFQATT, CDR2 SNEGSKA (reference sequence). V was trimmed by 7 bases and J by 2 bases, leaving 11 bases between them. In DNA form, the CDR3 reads TGCAGTGTTTTACAGGGAAACTATGGCTACACCTTC. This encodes CSVLQGNYGYTF.

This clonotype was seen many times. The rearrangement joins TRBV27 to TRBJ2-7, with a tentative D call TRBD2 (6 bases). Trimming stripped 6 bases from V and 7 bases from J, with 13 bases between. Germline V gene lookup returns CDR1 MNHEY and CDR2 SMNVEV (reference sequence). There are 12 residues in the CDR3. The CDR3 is CASRLGGGEQYF. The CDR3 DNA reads TGTGCCAGCAGACTGGGGGGTGGTGAGCAGTACTTC.

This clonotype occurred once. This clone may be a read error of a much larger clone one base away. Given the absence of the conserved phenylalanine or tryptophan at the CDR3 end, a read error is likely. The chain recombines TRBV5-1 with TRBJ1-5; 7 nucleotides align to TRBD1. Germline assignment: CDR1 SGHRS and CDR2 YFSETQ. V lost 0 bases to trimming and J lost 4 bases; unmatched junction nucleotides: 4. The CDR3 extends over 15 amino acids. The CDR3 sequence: CASSLGTGWNQPQHL. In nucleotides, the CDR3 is TGCGCCAGCAGCTTGGGGACAGGCTGGAATCAGCCCCAGCATCTT.

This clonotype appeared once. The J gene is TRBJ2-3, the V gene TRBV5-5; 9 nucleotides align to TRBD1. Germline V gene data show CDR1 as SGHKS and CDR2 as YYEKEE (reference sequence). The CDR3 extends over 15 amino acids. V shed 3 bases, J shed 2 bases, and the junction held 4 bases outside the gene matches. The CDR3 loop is CASSWGQGPTDTQYF. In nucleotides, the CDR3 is TGTGCCAGCAGCTGGGGACAGGGTCCCACAGATACGCAGTATTTT.

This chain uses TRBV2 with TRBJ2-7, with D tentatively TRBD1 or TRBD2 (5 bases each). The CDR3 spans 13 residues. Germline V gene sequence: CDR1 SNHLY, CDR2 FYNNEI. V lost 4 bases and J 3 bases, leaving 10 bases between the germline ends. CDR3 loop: CASSGDGLYEQYF. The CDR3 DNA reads TGTGCCAGCAGTGGGGACGGACTCTACGAGCAGTACTTC.

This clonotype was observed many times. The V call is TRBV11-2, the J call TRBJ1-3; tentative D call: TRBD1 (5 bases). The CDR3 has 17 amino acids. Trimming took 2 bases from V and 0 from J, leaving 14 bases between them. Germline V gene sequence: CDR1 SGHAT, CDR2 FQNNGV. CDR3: CASSLFSTDLSGNTIYF. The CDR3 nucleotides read TGTGCCAGCAGCTTATTCTCGACAGACCTCTCTGGAAACACCATATATTTT.

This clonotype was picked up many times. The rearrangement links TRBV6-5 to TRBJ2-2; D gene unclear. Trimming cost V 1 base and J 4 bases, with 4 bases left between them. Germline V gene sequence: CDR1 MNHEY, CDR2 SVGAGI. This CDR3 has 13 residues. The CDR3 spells CASSYLGTGELFF. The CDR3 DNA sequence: TGTGCCAGCAGTTACTTAGGCACCGGGGAGCTGTTTTTT.

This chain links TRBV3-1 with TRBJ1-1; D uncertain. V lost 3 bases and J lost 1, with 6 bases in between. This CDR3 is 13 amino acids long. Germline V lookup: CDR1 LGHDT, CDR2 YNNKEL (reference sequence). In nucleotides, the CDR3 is TGTGCCAGCAGCCATAGCAAGAACACTGAAGCTTTCTTT. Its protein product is CASSHSKNTEAFF.

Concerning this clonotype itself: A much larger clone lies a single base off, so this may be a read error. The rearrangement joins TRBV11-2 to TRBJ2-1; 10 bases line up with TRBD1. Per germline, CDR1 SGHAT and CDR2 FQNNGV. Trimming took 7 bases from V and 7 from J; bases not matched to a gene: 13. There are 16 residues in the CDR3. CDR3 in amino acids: CASTHLGQGFRNEQFF. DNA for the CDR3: TGTGCCAGCACCCACCTGGGACAGGGGTTTAGGAATGAGCAGTTCTTC.

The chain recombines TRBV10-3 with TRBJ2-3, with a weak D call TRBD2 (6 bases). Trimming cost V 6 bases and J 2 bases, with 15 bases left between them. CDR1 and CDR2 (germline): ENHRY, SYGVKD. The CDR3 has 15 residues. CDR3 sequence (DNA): TGTGCCATCAGAGGTAGCGGAACGTACACAGATACGCAGTATTTT. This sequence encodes CAIRGSGTYTDTQYF.

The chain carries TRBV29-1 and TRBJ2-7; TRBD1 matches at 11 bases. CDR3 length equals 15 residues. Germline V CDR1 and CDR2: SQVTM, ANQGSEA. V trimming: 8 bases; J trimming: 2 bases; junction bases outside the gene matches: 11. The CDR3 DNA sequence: TGCAGCAGTGCTGGACAGGGGGCGCGGGCCTACGAGCAGTACTTC. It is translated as CSSAGQGARAYEQYF.

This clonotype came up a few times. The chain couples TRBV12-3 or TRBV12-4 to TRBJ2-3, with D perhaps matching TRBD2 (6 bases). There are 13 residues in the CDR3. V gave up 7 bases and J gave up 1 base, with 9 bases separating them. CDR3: CASNERGTDTQYF. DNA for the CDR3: TGTGCCAGCAACGAGCGGGGCACAGATACGCAGTATTTT.

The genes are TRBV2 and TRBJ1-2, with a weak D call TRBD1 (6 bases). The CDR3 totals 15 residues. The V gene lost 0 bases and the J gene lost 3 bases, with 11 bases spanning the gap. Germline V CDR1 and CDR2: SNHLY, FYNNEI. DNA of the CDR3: TGTGCCAGCAGTGAAGCGTTGGGGGCTGACTATGGCTACACCTTC. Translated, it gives CASSEALGADYGYTF.

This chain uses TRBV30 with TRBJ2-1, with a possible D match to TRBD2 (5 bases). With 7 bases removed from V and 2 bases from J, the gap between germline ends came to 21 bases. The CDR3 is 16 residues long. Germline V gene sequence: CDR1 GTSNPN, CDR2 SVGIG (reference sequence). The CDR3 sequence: CASDHRAAPAYNEQFF. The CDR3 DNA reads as TGTGCCTCCGACCATCGAGCGGCGCCGGCCTACAATGAGCAGTTCTTC.

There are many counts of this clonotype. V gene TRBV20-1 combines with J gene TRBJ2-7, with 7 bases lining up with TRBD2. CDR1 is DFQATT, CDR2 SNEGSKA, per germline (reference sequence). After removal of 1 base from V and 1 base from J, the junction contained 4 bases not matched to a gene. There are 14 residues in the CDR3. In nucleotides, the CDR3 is TGCAGTGCTAGAGTTGCGGGAGCGTCCTACGAGCAGTACTTC. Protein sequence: CSARVAGASYEQYF.

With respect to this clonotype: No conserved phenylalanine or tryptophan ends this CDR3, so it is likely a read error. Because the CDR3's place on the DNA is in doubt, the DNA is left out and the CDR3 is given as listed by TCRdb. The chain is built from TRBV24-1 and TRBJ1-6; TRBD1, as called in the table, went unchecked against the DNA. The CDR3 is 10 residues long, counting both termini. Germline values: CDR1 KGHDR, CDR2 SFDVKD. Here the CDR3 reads CATSDPAPSL.

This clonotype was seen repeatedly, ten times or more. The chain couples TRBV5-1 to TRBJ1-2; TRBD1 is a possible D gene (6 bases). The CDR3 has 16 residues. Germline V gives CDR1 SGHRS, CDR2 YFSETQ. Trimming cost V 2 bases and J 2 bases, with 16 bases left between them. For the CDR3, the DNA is TGCGCCAGCAGCTTCACAGGGAGGAGCGCCAACTATGGCTACACCTTC. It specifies CASSFTGRSANYGYTF.